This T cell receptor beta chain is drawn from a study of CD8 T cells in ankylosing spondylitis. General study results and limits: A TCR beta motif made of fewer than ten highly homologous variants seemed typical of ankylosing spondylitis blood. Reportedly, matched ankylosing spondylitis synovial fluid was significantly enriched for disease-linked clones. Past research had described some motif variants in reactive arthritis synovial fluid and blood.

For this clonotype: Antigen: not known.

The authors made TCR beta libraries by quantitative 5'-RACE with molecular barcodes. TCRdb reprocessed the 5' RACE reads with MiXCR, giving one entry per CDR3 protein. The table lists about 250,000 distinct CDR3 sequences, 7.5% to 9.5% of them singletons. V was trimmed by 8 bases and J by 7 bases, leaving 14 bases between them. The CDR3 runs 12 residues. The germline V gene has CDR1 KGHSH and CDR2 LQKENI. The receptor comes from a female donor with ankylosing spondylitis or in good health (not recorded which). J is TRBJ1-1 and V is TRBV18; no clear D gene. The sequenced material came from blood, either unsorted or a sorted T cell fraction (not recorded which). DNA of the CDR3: TGTGCCAGCCAAACAATATCAGGTGAAGCTTTCTTT. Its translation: CASQTISGEAFF.